The 17 T cell receptor beta chains given below trace back to one sample, sequenced in a study of blood T cell repertoires in COVID-19. Using immunoSEQ multiplex PCR, the repertoire was profiled, and TCRdb retains in-frame clones only, with some absent. The sample records roughly 120,000 clones, 80% to 90% being singletons. Sequencing was performed on peripheral blood. The origin of the receptors is a woman aged 80 or older with active or convalescent COVID-19.

This clone was observed once. This sequence joins TRBV24-1 and TRBJ1-2; tentatively, D is TRBD1 (5 bases). Trimming took 5 bases from V and 4 from J, leaving 16 bases between them. Germline loops: CDR1 KGHDR, CDR2 SFDVKD. This CDR3 contains 15 residues. CDR3 sequence reads: CATSGTSGGFYGYTF. DNA for the CDR3: TGTGCCACCAGTGGGACCTCGGGGGGGTTCTATGGCTACACCTTC.

The chain carries TRBV18 and TRBJ2-7, with a weak D call TRBD2 (6 bases). This CDR3 has 15 amino acids. From germline, CDR1 is KGHSH and CDR2 LQKENI. The germline V and J ends were trimmed by 8 bases and 0 bases, with 17 bases remaining between them. The CDR3: CASREAGTSSYEQYF. The CDR3, as DNA: TGTGCCAGCCGAGAAGCGGGCACGAGCTCCTACGAGCAGTACTTC.

This chain links TRBV7-6 with TRBJ2-2, with no clear D. Trimming cost V 6 bases and J 0 bases, with 8 bases left between them. Per germline, CDR1 SGHVS and CDR2 FNYEAQ. The CDR3 is made up of 14 amino acids. The CDR3 DNA sequence: TGTGCCAGCAGTCTTGACTCGAACACCGGGGAGCTGTTTTTT. It is translated as CASSLDSNTGELFF.

V and J are TRBV6-5 and TRBJ2-7; D perhaps matches TRBD2 (7 bases). This CDR3 is built from 15 residues. V was cut by 2 bases and J by 2 bases, with 13 bases left in between. The germline V gene has CDR1 MNHEY and CDR2 SVGAGI. This CDR3 is CASSYGGGRAYEQYF. The CDR3, as DNA: TGTGCCAGCAGTTACGGGGGGGGCCGCGCCTACGAGCAGTACTTC.

The chain joins TRBV3-1 (or the pseudogene TRBV3-2) to TRBJ1-5, with D possibly TRBD1 on 5 matching bases. CDR1 is LGHDT, CDR2 YNNKEL, per germline (reference sequence). The V end was cut by 5 bases, the J end by 3 bases, with 8 bases between. The CDR3 is 13 residues long. DNA of the CDR3: TGTGCCAGCAGCAGGGACTTCAATCAGCCCCAGCATTTT. It codes for CASSRDFNQPQHF.

The chain combines TRBV29-1 with TRBJ2-5; 7 bases map to TRBD2. Germline V gives CDR1 SQVTM, CDR2 ANQGSEA. V shed 2 bases, J shed 5 bases, and the junction held 8 bases outside the gene matches. The CDR3 sequence is 14 residues long. CDR3 coding DNA: TGCAGCGTTGAATCGGCGGGAGTGCCGGAGACCCAGTACTTC. This codes for CSVESAGVPETQYF.

The rearrangement uses TRBV3-1 (or the pseudogene TRBV3-2) and TRBJ2-1; 7 nucleotides align to TRBD2. V shed 4 bases, J shed 7 bases, and the junction held 7 bases outside the gene matches. The CDR3 loop spans 14 amino acids. Germline-derived CDR1 and CDR2 are LGHDT and YNNKEL (reference sequence). In DNA form, the CDR3 reads TGTGCCAGCAGCCTGCGACTAGCAGGTAATGAGCAGTTCTTC. It encodes CASSLRLAGNEQFF.

The rearrangement joins TRBV4-1 to TRBJ2-3; 8 bases are a match to TRBD1. CDR1 and CDR2 (germline): MGHRA, YSYEKL. There are 15 residues in the CDR3. V dropped 3 bases and J dropped 3; count of bases not matched to a gene: 5. CDR3 residues: CASSQTGDITDTQYF. The CDR3 coding sequence is TGCGCCAGCAGCCAGACAGGGGATATAACAGATACGCAGTATTTT.

The V call is TRBV12-3 or TRBV12-4, the J call TRBJ2-3; 11 nucleotides match TRBD2. This CDR3 has 13 residues. V was clipped by 6 bases and J by 12 bases; unmatched bases: 8. Here the CDR3 DNA reads TGTGCCAGCAGGGACCGTACTAGCGGGAGACAGTATTTT. Translating it yields CASRDRTSGRQYF.

This chain uses TRBV6-4 with TRBJ2-2, with 10 bases aligning to TRBD1. CDR1 is MRHNA, CDR2 SNTAGT, per germline. Trimming cost V 6 bases and J 4 bases; bases outside gene matches: 2. This CDR3 contains 14 residues. The CDR3 coding sequence is TGTGCCAGCAGCAGGACAGGGGGCACCGGGGAGCTGTTTTTT. Amino acid sequence: CASSRTGGTGELFF.

This chain uses TRBV5-1 with TRBJ2-7; weak D call: TRBD2 (7 bases). This CDR3 region has 15 residues. V lost 7 bases and J lost 2, with 19 bases in between. The germline V gene encodes CDR1 SGHRS and CDR2 YFSETQ. Here the CDR3 reads CASSPGASGTYEQYF. In DNA form, the CDR3 reads TGCGCCAGCTCTCCGGGGGCTAGCGGAACCTACGAGCAGTACTTC. Looking up the rest from reference TRBV5-1 and TRBJ2-7 gives the full variable domain: KAGVTQTPRYLIKTRGQQVTLSCSPISGHRSVSWYQQTPGQGLQFLFEYFSETQRNKGNFPGRFSGRQFSNSRSEMNVSTLELGDSALYLCASSPGASGTYEQYFGPGTRLTVT.

DNA of the CDR3: TGTGCCAGCAGCTTAGCTGGGCTAGCGGGAGTTACGCAGTATTTT. This encodes CASSLAGLAGVTQYF. The rearrangement links TRBV7-9 to TRBJ2-3; TRBD2 matches 10 bases. Losses at the gene ends were 0 bases for V and 8 bases for J; bases not matched to a gene: 5. CDR1 SEHNR and CDR2 FQNEAQ come from the germline V gene (reference sequence). The CDR3 loop spans 15 amino acids.

The genes are TRBV19 and TRBJ2-1; D remains ambiguous. CDR3 size: 15 residues. Germline V gene data show CDR1 as LNHDA and CDR2 as SQIVND (reference sequence). The V end lost 3 bases, the J end lost 8 bases, and 17 bases lay between the germline ends. This CDR3 reads CASSISVGRSYEQFF. CDR3 bases: TGTGCCAGTAGTATTTCGGTTGGTAGATCGTATGAGCAGTTCTTC. Full variable domain (missing parts from reference TRBV19 and TRBJ2-1): DGGITQSPKYLFRKEGQNVTLSCEQNLNHDAMYWYRQDPGQGLRLIYYSQIVNDFQKGDIAEGYSVSREKKESFPLTVTSAQKNPTAFYLCASSISVGRSYEQFFGPGTRLTVL.

This rearrangement joins TRBV21-1 to TRBJ1-6; the tabulated D call, TRBD1, remains unverified against the DNA. TRBV21-1 is annotated as a pseudogene. The CDR3 has 13 amino acids. The CDR3 coding sequence is TGTGCCAGCAGGACAGGACTCTATTCACCCCTCCACTTT. Amino acid sequence: CASRTGLYSPLHF.

The V call is TRBV5-1, the J call TRBJ2-2, with a tentative D call TRBD1 (6 bases). Trimming cost V 5 bases and J 1 base, with 12 bases left between them. This CDR3 is 15 amino acids long. CDR1 is SGHRS and CDR2 is YFSETQ in the germline V gene. For the CDR3, the DNA is TGCGCCAGCAGGACACAGGGCCAGAACACCGGGGAGCTGTTTTTT. Translating it yields CASRTQGQNTGELFF.

J is TRBJ1-2 and V is TRBV3-1 (or the pseudogene TRBV3-2); TRBD1 is a possible D gene (5 bases). V was trimmed by 1 base and J by 8 bases, leaving 17 bases between them. CDR3 length: 15 amino acids. The V gene's germline CDR1 is LGHDT and CDR2 YNNKEL (reference sequence). The CDR3, as DNA: TGTGCCAGCAGCCAAGTCCCCGGGGGAGACCTAGGCTACACCTTC. Translated: CASSQVPGGDLGYTF.

The J gene is TRBJ1-2, the V gene TRBV7-3; 9 nucleotides align to TRBD1. The CDR3 spans 14 residues. Germline trimming cut 5 bases from V and 8 bases from J; bases unmatched to any gene: 9. Germline assignment: CDR1 SGHTA and CDR2 FQGTGA. The CDR3 nucleotides are TGTGCCAGCAGCCTAGGGACAGGGAGGGGCGGCTACACCTTC. It specifies CASSLGTGRGGYTF.